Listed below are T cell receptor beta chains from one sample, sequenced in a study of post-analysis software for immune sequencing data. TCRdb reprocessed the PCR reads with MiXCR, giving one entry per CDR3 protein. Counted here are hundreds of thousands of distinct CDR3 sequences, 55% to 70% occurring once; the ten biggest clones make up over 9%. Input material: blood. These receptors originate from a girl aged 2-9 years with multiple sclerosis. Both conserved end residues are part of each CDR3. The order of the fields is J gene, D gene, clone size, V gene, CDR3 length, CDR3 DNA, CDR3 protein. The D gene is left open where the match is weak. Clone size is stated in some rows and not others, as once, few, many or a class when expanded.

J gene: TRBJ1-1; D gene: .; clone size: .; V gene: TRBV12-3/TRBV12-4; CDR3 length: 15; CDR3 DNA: TGTGCCAGCAGTCCCCGCGCCGGGATGAACACTGAAGCTTTCTTT; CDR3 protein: CASSPRAGMNTEAFF
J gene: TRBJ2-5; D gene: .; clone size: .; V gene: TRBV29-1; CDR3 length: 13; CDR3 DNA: TGCAGCGTTCCAGGGACCCACGGGGAGACCCAGTACTTC; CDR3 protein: CSVPGTHGETQYF
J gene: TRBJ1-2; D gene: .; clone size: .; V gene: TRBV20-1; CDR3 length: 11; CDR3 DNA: TGCAGTGCTGGTAAACGAGACGGCTACACCTTC; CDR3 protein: CSAGKRDGYTF
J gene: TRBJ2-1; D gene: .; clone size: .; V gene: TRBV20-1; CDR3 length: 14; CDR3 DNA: TGCAGTGCTTTAGCGGAGATCCAGAGCAATGAGCAGTTCTTC; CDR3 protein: CSALAEIQSNEQFF
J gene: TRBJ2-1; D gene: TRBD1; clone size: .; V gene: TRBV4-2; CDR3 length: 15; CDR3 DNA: TGTGCCAGCAGCCAAGCTGGGACAGTGGGCAATGAGCAGTTCTTC; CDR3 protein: CASSQAGTVGNEQFF
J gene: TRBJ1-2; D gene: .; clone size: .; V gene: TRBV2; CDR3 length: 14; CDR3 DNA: TGTGCCAGCTGGAGGGCTGTTAATAACTATGGCTACACCTTC; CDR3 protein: CASWRAVNNYGYTF
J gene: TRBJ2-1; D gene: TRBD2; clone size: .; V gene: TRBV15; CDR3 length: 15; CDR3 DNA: TGTGCCACCAGCAGAGGGACTAGCGGGAGTTGGGGGCAGTTCTTC; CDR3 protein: CATSRGTSGSWGQFF
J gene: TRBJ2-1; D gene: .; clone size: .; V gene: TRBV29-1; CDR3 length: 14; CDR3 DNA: TGCAGCGTTGCCCGCGCCAGGTCCTACAATGAGCAGTTCTTC; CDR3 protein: CSVARARSYNEQFF
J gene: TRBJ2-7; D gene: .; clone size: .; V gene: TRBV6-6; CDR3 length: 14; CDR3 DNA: TGTGCCAGCAGTTATGAAAGGGCCCTCTACGAGCAGTACTTC; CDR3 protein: CASSYERALYEQYF
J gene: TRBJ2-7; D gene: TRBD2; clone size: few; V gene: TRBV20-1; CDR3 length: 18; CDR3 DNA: TGCAGTGCTAGTGGCCTAGCGGGAGGTTCCACGAGCTCCTACGAGCAGTACTTC; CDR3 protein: CSASGLAGGSTSSYEQYF
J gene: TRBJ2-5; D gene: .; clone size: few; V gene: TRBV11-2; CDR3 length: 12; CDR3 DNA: TGTGCCAGCGCCGGGCTACAAGAGACCCAGTACTTC; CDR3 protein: CASAGLQETQYF
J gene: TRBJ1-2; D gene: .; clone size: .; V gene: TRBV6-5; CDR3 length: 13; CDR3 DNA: TGTGCCAGCAGTTGGAGACTAGCCGGAGGCTACACCTTC; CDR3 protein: CASSWRLAGGYTF
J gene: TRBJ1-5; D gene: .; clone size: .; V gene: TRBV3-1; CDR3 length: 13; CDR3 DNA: TGTGCCAGCAGCCAAGATCCCGGCAGGCCCCAGCATTTT; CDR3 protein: CASSQDPGRPQHF
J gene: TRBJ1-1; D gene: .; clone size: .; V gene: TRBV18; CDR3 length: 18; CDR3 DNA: TGTGCCAGCTCACACCCGAGGCAAATCCCGGCAGGGAGAACTGAAGCTTTCTTT; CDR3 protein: CASSHPRQIPAGRTEAFF
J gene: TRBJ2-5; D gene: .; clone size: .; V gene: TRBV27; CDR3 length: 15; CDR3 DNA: TGTGCCAGCAGTCCCGGCGGCGGTCTTCGAGAGACCCAGTACTTC; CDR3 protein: CASSPGGGLRETQYF
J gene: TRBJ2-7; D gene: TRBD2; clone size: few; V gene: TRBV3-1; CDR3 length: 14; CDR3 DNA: TGTGCCAGCAGCCAAGCCAGCGGGGGGACCGAGCAGTACTTC; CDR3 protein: CASSQASGGTEQYF
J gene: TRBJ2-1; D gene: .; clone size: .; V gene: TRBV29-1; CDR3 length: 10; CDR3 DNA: TGCAGCGTTGAAACCGGTGAGCAGTTCTTC; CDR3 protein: CSVETGEQFF
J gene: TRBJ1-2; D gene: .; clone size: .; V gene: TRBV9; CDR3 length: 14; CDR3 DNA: TGTGCCAGCAGCGTAGCACAGTCTAACTATGGCTACACCTTC; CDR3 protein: CASSVAQSNYGYTF
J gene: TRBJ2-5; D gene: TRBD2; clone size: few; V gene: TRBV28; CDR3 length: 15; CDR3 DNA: TGTGCCAGCACGCGACCGGGACTAGTTAAGAAGGAGCAGTACTTC; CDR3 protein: CASTRPGLVKKEQYF
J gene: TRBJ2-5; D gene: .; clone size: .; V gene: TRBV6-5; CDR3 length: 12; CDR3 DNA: TGTGCCAGCAGATCAACAGGTCTAGAGCAGTACTTC; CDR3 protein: CASRSTGLEQYF
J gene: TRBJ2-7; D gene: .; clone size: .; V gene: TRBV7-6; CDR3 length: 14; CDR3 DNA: TGTGCCAGCAGCCCGGAGGGGGCGGACTACGAGCAGTACTTC; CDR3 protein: CASSPEGADYEQYF
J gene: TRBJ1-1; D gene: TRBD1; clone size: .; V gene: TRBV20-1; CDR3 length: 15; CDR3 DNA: TGCAGTGCTAGACGGGACAGGGGTTCGGGCACTGAAGCTTTCTTT; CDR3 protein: CSARRDRGSGTEAFF
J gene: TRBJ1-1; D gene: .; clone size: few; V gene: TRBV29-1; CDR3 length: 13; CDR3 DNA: TGCAGCGTTGTTGGACGGCTGAACACTGAAGCTTTCTTT; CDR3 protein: CSVVGRLNTEAFF
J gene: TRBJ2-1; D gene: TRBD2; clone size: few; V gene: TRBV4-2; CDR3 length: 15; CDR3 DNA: TGTGCCAGCAGTCCCGGGACTAGCGGGAGTAGTGAGCAGTTCTTC; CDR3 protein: CASSPGTSGSSEQFF
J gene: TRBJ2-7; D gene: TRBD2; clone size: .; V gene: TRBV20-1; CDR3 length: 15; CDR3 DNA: TGCAGTGCTAGAGATCAGGGGACTAGCTCCTACGAGCAGTACTTC; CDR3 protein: CSARDQGTSSYEQYF
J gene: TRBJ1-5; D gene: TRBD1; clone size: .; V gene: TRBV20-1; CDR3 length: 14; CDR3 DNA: TGCAGTGCGACCGGGACAGCTAGCAATCAGCCCCAGCATTTT; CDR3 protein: CSATGTASNQPQHF